This T cell receptor beta chain was sequenced for a study of beta chain features in type 1 diabetes. Background on the study: Comparable age, gender and cell yields were observed in patients relative to healthy donors.

This CDR3 is built from 14 residues. The germline gives CDR1 SGHNT, CDR2 YYREEE (reference sequence). Trimming cost V 1 base and J 4 bases, with 8 bases left between them. Expressed TCRB transcripts were sequenced, since all the RNA that had been isolated was reverse transcribed. Sequencing used immunoSEQ multiplex PCR; TCRdb keeps in-frame clones, though not all of them. In the table there are 900,000 or so clones, roughly 15% of which are singletons. In its sample, this clone was seen a few times. Input material: naive CD4+ T cells from blood. This receptor was obtained from a woman aged 18 to 35 in good health. The chain carries TRBV5-4 and TRBJ2-2, with D possibly being TRBD1 (6 bases). The chain's CDR3 is CASSLQGSTGELFF. CDR3 in DNA: TGTGCCAGCAGCTTGCAGGGGTCCACCGGGGAGCTGTTTTTT.